The 21 T cell receptor beta chains given below trace back to one sample, sequenced in a study of long-term antiretroviral therapy in people with HIV. An immunoSEQ assay, version v3.0, was performed at survey level. Measured with immunoSEQ multiplex PCR; TCRdb has only the in-frame clones, and not every one. The sample has approximately 20,000 clones, roughly four fifths seen once. Specimen: unsorted PBMCs, collected 2.2 years after starting antiretroviral therapy. The receptor source for this set is a man over 45 with HIV.

V usage is TRBV5-4 and J usage is TRBJ2-2; weak D call: TRBD2 (5 bases). The V end lost 1 base, the J end lost 5 bases, and 9 bases lay between the germline ends. This CDR3 region has 14 residues. From germline, CDR1 is SGHNT and CDR2 YYREEE (reference sequence). CDR3 coding DNA: TGTGCCAGCAGCTTGAACAGCGGAACCGGGGAGCTGTTTTTT. It yields the protein CASSLNSGTGELFF.

This chain joins TRBV4-3 and TRBJ2-3; tentatively, D is TRBD2 (5 bases). Germline V lookup: CDR1 LGHNA, CDR2 YSLEER. V lost 5 bases to trimming and J lost 6 bases, with 18 bases between them. CDR3 length equals 15 residues. The CDR3 DNA is TGCGCCAGCAGCGAGATGGAGAGGGAAATGGATACGCAGTATTTT. Protein sequence: CASSEMEREMDTQYF.

This clone has more than one count but fewer than ten. V and J are TRBV21-1 and TRBJ2-7; TRBD2, as called in the table, went unchecked against the DNA. TRBV21-1 is listed as a pseudogene. The length of the CDR3 is 15 residues. In DNA form, the CDR3 reads TGTGCCAGCAGCAAAGCAGACCTTAGCCTCTACGAGCAGTACTTC. Translation gives CASSKADLSLYEQYF.

The V gene is TRBV28, the J gene TRBJ1-1; no reliable D call. The CDR3 has 16 residues. The V and J ends lost 2 bases and 2 bases respectively, with 15 bases between them. Germline CDR1 and CDR2: MDHEN and SYDVKM. The CDR3 protein is CASSLVSAGLNTEAFF. In nucleotides, the CDR3 is TGTGCCAGCAGTTTAGTTTCGGCAGGTTTAAACACTGAAGCTTTCTTT.

The J gene is TRBJ1-3, the V gene TRBV5-6; possibly TRBD1 for D (6 bases). CDR3 length: 16 amino acids. The V end lost 1 base, the J end lost 0 bases, and 11 bases lay between the germline ends. Germline CDR1 reads SGHDT; CDR2 reads YYEEEE. The CDR3 DNA follows: TGTGCCAGCAGCTTGACCGGACAGCCCTCTGGAAACACCATATATTTT. Residues: CASSLTGQPSGNTIYF.

This clone showed up just a few times. The gene calls are TRBV7-9 and TRBJ1-6, with D unresolved. V lost 3 bases and J 10 bases, leaving 10 bases between the germline ends. Per germline, CDR1 SEHNR and CDR2 FQNEAQ (reference sequence). The CDR3 runs 13 residues. As DNA, the CDR3 is TGTGCCAGCAGCTTGTATAACACCTCACCCCTCCACTTT. Amino acids: CASSLYNTSPLHF.

The chain is built from TRBV7-9 and TRBJ2-3, with 7 bases fitting TRBD2. The ends lost 3 bases at V and 1 base at J; junction bases unmatched: 1. Germline loops: CDR1 SEHNR, CDR2 FQNEAQ (reference sequence). The CDR3 has 14 residues. This chain's CDR3 is CASSLLAGTDTQYF. The CDR3 nucleotides are TGTGCCAGCAGCTTGCTAGCGGGCACAGATACGCAGTATTTT.

The chain recombines TRBV18 with TRBJ2-3; 8 bases map to TRBD1. The CDR3 extends over 16 amino acids. The V segment lost 3 bases and the J segment 0 bases; nucleotides outside the gene matches: 5. From germline, CDR1 is KGHSH and CDR2 LQKENI. CDR3 residues: CASSPSRTGSTDTQYF. CDR3 nucleotide sequence: TGTGCCAGCTCACCTTCTAGGACAGGGAGCACAGATACGCAGTATTTT.

The chain couples TRBV10-3 to TRBJ1-2; D may be TRBD1 (6 bases). The germline V gene has CDR1 ENHRY and CDR2 SYGVKD. The CDR3 has 13 amino acids. V gave up 5 bases and J gave up 10 bases, with 17 bases separating them. The chain's CDR3 is CAISLSDSGDYTF. DNA for the CDR3: TGTGCCATCAGTTTGTCGGACTCAGGGGACTACACCTTC.

The chain uses TRBV6-5 and TRBJ1-2, with 11 bases lining up with TRBD1. V shed 2 bases, J shed 0 bases, and the junction held 2 bases outside the gene matches. Germline loops: CDR1 MNHEY, CDR2 SVGAGI. This CDR3 has 16 residues. CDR3 nucleotide sequence: TGTGCCAGCAGTTACCGGACAGGGGGCGCTAACTATGGCTACACCTTC. This codes for CASSYRTGGANYGYTF.

This rearrangement joins TRBV30 to TRBJ1-4; D call uncertain. CDR1 and CDR2 from the germline V gene are GTSNPN and SVGIG (reference sequence). The CDR3 contains 14 residues. Trimming removed 1 base from V and 7 bases from J, with 13 bases in between. The CDR3 region has the DNA TGTGCCTGGAGTGGAAACACCGGTGCTGAAAAACTGTTTTTT. Encoded protein: CAWSGNTGAEKLFF.

V gene TRBV5-1 combines with J gene TRBJ1-6, with D perhaps matching TRBD1 (6 bases). CDR1 SGHRS and CDR2 YFSETQ come from the germline V gene. This CDR3 region has 15 residues. V was clipped by 4 bases and J by 7 bases, with 15 bases between them. CDR3 coding DNA: TGCGCCAGCAGCCCCCGGGACACAGGAAATTCACCCCTCCACTTT. Translating gives CASSPRDTGNSPLHF. The variable domain in full, with the rest retrieved from reference TRBV5-1 and TRBJ1-6, is KAGVTQTPRYLIKTRGQQVTLSCSPISGHRSVSWYQQTPGQGLQFLFEYFSETQRNKGNFPGRFSGRQFSNSRSEMNVSTLELGDSALYLCASSPRDTGNSPLHFGNGTRLTVT.

V is TRBV5-1 and J is TRBJ2-3; TRBD2 aligns across 8 bases. The CDR3 extends over 16 amino acids. V shed 0 bases and J 2 bases; nucleotides not matched to a gene: 5. Germline V gives CDR1 SGHRS, CDR2 YFSETQ. CDR3: CASSLVTGGLTDTQYF. Here the CDR3 DNA reads TGCGCCAGCAGCTTGGTAACGGGAGGGCTCACAGATACGCAGTATTTT.

V gene TRBV29-1 combines with J gene TRBJ1-2, with 10 bases aligning to TRBD1. The J segment lost 4 bases and the V segment lost 1 base, leaving 3 bases of the junction unmatched. The CDR3 totals 14 residues. In germline, CDR1 is SQVTM, CDR2 ANQGSEA. The CDR3 sequence is CSVEGTGGFYGYTF. The DNA for the CDR3 is TGCAGCGTTGAAGGGACAGGGGGTTTCTATGGCTACACCTTC.

The chain carries TRBV6-5 and TRBJ2-7, with 7 bases identical to TRBD2. Germline V gives CDR1 MNHEY, CDR2 SVGAGI. J lost 4 bases, V lost 7 bases, and 4 bases had no gene match. This CDR3 is built from 12 residues. CDR3 bases: TGTGCCAGCACGGGGGGAGGGTACGAGCAGTACTTC. Protein product: CASTGGGYEQYF.

The J gene is TRBJ2-2, the V gene TRBV19; D may match TRBD1 or TRBD2 (6 bases each). Trimming pared 6 bases from V and 5 bases from J, leaving 22 bases between. CDR3 length equals 17 residues. Germline lookup yields CDR1 LNHDA and CDR2 SQIVND (reference sequence). CDR3 sequence reads: CASSHTRRGARTGELFF. CDR3 nucleotide sequence: TGTGCCAGTAGCCATACCCGGAGGGGGGCGCGAACCGGGGAGCTGTTTTTT. The full variable domain, with the rest looked up from reference TRBV19 and TRBJ2-2, is DGGITQSPKYLFRKEGQNVTLSCEQNLNHDAMYWYRQDPGQGLRLIYYSQIVNDFQKGDIAEGYSVSREKKESFPLTVTSAQKNPTAFYLCASSHTRRGARTGELFFGEGSRLTVL.

The rearrangement links TRBV6-5 to TRBJ2-1; D is unclear. Germline values: CDR1 MNHEY, CDR2 SVGAGI. The ends were cut back, 7 bases at V and 4 bases at J, with 5 bases in the middle. The CDR3 contains 11 residues. For the CDR3, the DNA is TGTGCCAGCACCGAGTACAATGAGCAGTTCTTC. Its translation: CASTEYNEQFF.

The chain combines TRBV25-1 with TRBJ2-7, with TRBD1 matching 7 bases. Germline trimming cut 8 bases from V and 0 bases from J; bases unmatched to any gene: 7. There are 14 residues in the CDR3. The germline V gene encodes CDR1 MGHDK and CDR2 SYGVNS. DNA for the CDR3: TGTGCCAGCGCAGACAGGGCCCCCTCCTACGAGCAGTACTTC. Translated, it gives CASADRAPSYEQYF.

The chain combines TRBV28 with TRBJ1-2, with a weak D call TRBD1 (6 bases). Germline CDR1 is MDHEN and CDR2 is SYDVKM. V was clipped by 2 bases and J by 4 bases, with 14 bases between them. This CDR3 region has 15 residues. The CDR3 loop reads CASSLRQGLGYGYTF. DNA for the CDR3: TGTGCCAGCAGTTTACGTCAGGGGTTGGGCTATGGCTACACCTTC.

This chain links TRBV6-5 with TRBJ2-7, with 9 bases matching TRBD1. CDR3 length equals 15 residues. Germline V gene data show CDR1 as MNHEY and CDR2 as SVGAGI. V dropped 2 bases and J dropped 3; count of bases not matched to a gene: 5. Here the CDR3 reads CASSYGGTGFYEQYF. The CDR3 DNA sequence: TGTGCCAGCAGTTACGGAGGGACAGGGTTCTACGAGCAGTACTTC.

The rearrangement joins TRBV15 to TRBJ2-1; tentative D call: TRBD2 (5 bases). V was cut by 0 bases and J by 4 bases, with 13 bases left in between. Germline CDR1 is LNHNV and CDR2 is YYDKDF (reference sequence). CDR3 length: 16 amino acids. Here the CDR3 DNA reads TGTGCCACCAGCAGAGATCTGGCGGGTGGTTACAATGAGCAGTTCTTC. Translation: CATSRDLAGGYNEQFF.